This TCR beta chain was sequenced in a study of T cell repertoires in cytomegalovirus infection. From the reads, TCRdb called clonotypes with MiXCR, one entry per CDR3 protein. The sample contains around 710,000 distinct CDR3 sequences, roughly 28% of which appear only once. The CDR3 consists of 15 residues. Germline CDR1 and CDR2: SGHVS and FQNEAQ. J lost 4 bases, V lost 2 bases, and 4 bases had no gene match. There are many counts of this clonotype. Its antigen is unknown. This specimen was cultured CD8+ T cells from PBMCs, taken from culture after CMV antigen stimulation. V is TRBV7-8 and J is TRBJ2-1, with 8 bases aligning to TRBD2. This receptor was identified in a human donor in good health (CMV status not recorded). Some clones in this sample may be carry-over from other donors' samples. CDR3: CASSLRAGEYNEQFF. For the CDR3, the DNA is TGTGCCAGCAGCTTAAGAGCGGGGGAATACAATGAGCAGTTCTTC.